This passage covers 9 T cell receptor beta chains from one sample sequenced in a study of cytomegalovirus exposure and HLA in healthy donors. It was with 60 Vbeta and 13 Jbeta primers that the PCR ran. Some clones are missing from TCRdb's copy, which holds only in-frame ones; the method was immunoSEQ multiplex PCR. Of some 90,000 clones detected, more than 55% appear once; the ten largest clones hold under 6%. Sequencing was done on a sample of PBMCs. The receptors shown here come from a boy aged 5-17 years in good health and CMV-seropositive.

The chain has TRBV30 and TRBJ1-4; maybe TRBD1 (5 bases). Germline CDR1 reads GTSNPN; CDR2 reads SVGIG (reference sequence). The CDR3 contains 14 residues. V was clipped by 0 bases and J by 8 bases, with 13 bases between them. CDR3 in DNA: TGTGCCTGGAGTGTAATCGGGAGGGACGAAAAACTGTTTTTT. Protein sequence: CAWSVIGRDEKLFF. Variable domain in full (rest from reference TRBV30 and TRBJ1-4): SQTIHQWPATLVQPVGSPLSLECTVEGTSNPNLYWYRQAAGRGLQLLFYSVGIGQISSEVPQNLSASRPQDRQFILSSKKLLLSDSGFYLCAWSVIGRDEKLFFGSGTQLSVL.

Only a few counts were recorded for this clone. CDR3 in amino acids: CASSGGGSETQYF. In DNA form, the CDR3 reads TGTGCCAGCAGCGGTGGGGGCAGTGAGACCCAGTACTTC. The rearrangement links TRBV7-3 to TRBJ2-5; D is perhaps TRBD1 (6 bases). This CDR3 has 13 residues. CDR1 and CDR2 from the germline V gene are SGHTA and FQGTGA. The V and J ends lost 5 bases and 5 bases respectively, with 12 bases between them.

The chain carries TRBV19 and TRBJ1-2; TRBD1 matches 9 bases. The junction had 8 bases not matched to a gene; V was cut back by 5 bases and J by 4 bases. Germline values: CDR1 LNHDA, CDR2 SQIVND (reference sequence). The CDR3 extends over 15 amino acids. CDR3 in amino acids: CASSWTGDVGYGYTF. DNA of the CDR3: TGTGCCAGTAGTTGGACAGGGGATGTGGGCTATGGCTACACCTTC. The full variable domain, completed using reference TRBV19 and TRBJ1-2, is DGGITQSPKYLFRKEGQNVTLSCEQNLNHDAMYWYRQDPGQGLRLIYYSQIVNDFQKGDIAEGYSVSREKKESFPLTVTSAQKNPTAFYLCASSWTGDVGYGYTFGSGTRLTVV.

The chain combines TRBV27 with TRBJ2-4, with 8 nucleotides matching TRBD1. Germline V lookup: CDR1 MNHEY, CDR2 SMNVEV (reference sequence). There are 15 residues in the CDR3. V trimming: 4 bases; J trimming: 6 bases; junction bases outside the gene matches: 8. The CDR3 here is CASSSRHTGGNIQYF. The CDR3 DNA is TGTGCCAGCAGTTCAAGGCATACAGGGGGAAACATTCAGTACTTC.

This clone was seen only once. This chain connects TRBV6-1 to TRBJ2-7; D is perhaps TRBD2 (6 bases). This CDR3 has 14 residues. Per germline, CDR1 MNHNS and CDR2 SASEGT. V lost 5 bases and J lost 1, with 12 bases in between. CDR3 DNA sequence: TGTGCCAGCAGTACCCTAGCGAATTCCTACGAGCAGTACTTC. Its protein product is CASSTLANSYEQYF.

The chain is built from TRBV2 and TRBJ1-1; TRBD1 agrees at 9 bases. This CDR3 spans 14 amino acids. The V and J ends lost 4 bases and 4 bases, in that order; junction bases with no gene match: 4. CDR1 is SNHLY, CDR2 FYNNEI, per germline. The CDR3 sequence is CASSGQGEGTEAFF. As DNA, the CDR3 is TGTGCCAGCAGTGGACAGGGGGAGGGCACTGAAGCTTTCTTT.

J is TRBJ1-1 and V is TRBV23-1, with D uncertain. TRBV23-1 is placed among ORFs of uncertain function. Trimming removed 3 bases at V and 7 bases at J, with 9 bases between. CDR3 length: 12 amino acids. The CDR3 region is CASSHFSVEAFF. In nucleotides, the CDR3 is TGCGCCAGCAGTCATTTTTCAGTTGAAGCTTTCTTT.

This clone was seen only a few times. The V and J genes are TRBV25-1 and TRBJ1-2; D is unclear. This CDR3 is built from 15 residues. Germline CDR1 MGHDK, CDR2 SYGVNS. V was clipped by 1 base and J by 9 bases, with 18 bases between them. The CDR3 sequence: CASSEFRRDHDRYTF. The CDR3 DNA is TGTGCCAGCAGTGAATTCCGTCGGGATCATGATCGCTACACCTTC.

This clone was observed a handful of times. The rearrangement links TRBV6-1 to TRBJ2-7; 9 bases fit TRBD1. Germline CDR1 MNHNS, CDR2 SASEGT. The V and J ends lost 8 bases and 3 bases, in that order; junction bases with no gene match: 2. The length of the CDR3 is 12 residues. CDR3 region: CASGDRVYEQYF. CDR3 bases: TGTGCCAGCGGGGACAGGGTCTACGAGCAGTACTTC.